Presented here are 18 T cell receptor beta chains from one specimen sequenced in a study of shared clonotypes between healthy human individuals. Repertoires were generated with immunoSEQ multiplex PCR, while TCRdb's copy carries only in-frame clones and drops some. The table records hundreds of thousands of clones, around 72% of them present only once. Material: memory CD4+ T cells sorted from blood. Noted subset: CD45RA-negative fraction. These receptors all stem from a woman aged 25-40 years in good health.

This clone was detected ten times or more. V usage is TRBV25-1 and J usage is TRBJ2-7; tentative D call: TRBD2 (7 bases). Germline V CDR1 and CDR2: MGHDK, SYGVNS. V shed 6 bases and J shed 4 bases, with 13 bases lying between them. This CDR3 has 13 amino acids. In nucleotides, the CDR3 is TGTGCCAGCAGCCGAGGGGGGGGTTACGAGCAGTACTTC. Its translation: CASSRGGGYEQYF.

This clone was found a few times. This chain uses TRBV7-7 with TRBJ2-5, with D possibly TRBD1 on 7 matching bases. The CDR3 has 16 amino acids. Germline V gene lookup returns CDR1 SSHAT and CDR2 FNYEAQ (reference sequence). The V end was cut by 3 bases, the J end by 2 bases, with 16 bases between. The CDR3 region is CASSFSLAGQQETQYF. CDR3 DNA: TGTGCCAGCAGCTTCAGTCTTGCGGGACAGCAAGAGACCCAGTACTTC.

The genes are TRBV11-2 and TRBJ2-1; 7 bases agree with TRBD2. The V and J ends lost 3 bases and 2 bases, in that order; junction bases with no gene match: 7. From germline, CDR1 is SGHAT and CDR2 FQNNGV. The CDR3 has 16 amino acids. The CDR3 loop reads CASSFRGSITYNEQFF. Written as DNA, the CDR3 is TGTGCCAGCAGCTTCCGCGGGAGTATAACCTACAATGAGCAGTTCTTC.

The chain employs TRBV2 and TRBJ1-5; a weak D match, TRBD1 (5 bases). CDR3 size: 13 residues. With 6 bases removed from V and 4 bases from J, the gap between germline ends came to 10 bases. In germline, CDR1 is SNHLY, CDR2 FYNNEI. For the CDR3, the DNA is TGTGCCAGCAGGCATCAGGGTAATCAGCCCCAGCATTTT. It is translated as CASRHQGNQPQHF.

The chain is built from TRBV28 and TRBJ1-1, with D tentatively TRBD1 (6 bases). Deletions cut 5 bases from V and 6 bases from J, with 19 bases between. Germline CDR1 MDHEN, CDR2 SYDVKM. This CDR3 has 15 amino acids. CDR3: CASSATGTFFPEAFF. The CDR3 nucleotides read TGTGCCAGCAGTGCCACCGGGACATTCTTCCCTGAAGCTTTCTTT.

V usage is TRBV19 and J usage is TRBJ1-1; D gene ambiguous. Germline loops: CDR1 LNHDA, CDR2 SQIVND (reference sequence). The CDR3 runs 15 residues. Deletions cut 3 bases from V and 0 bases from J, with 11 bases between. In DNA, the CDR3 is TGTGCCAGTAGTATCCCGGGCGTTATGAACACTGAAGCTTTCTTT. Its protein is CASSIPGVMNTEAFF.

V gene TRBV30 combines with J gene TRBJ1-3; D perhaps matches TRBD1 (5 bases). Trimming took 1 base from V and 7 from J, leaving 26 bases between them. Per germline, CDR1 GTSNPN and CDR2 SVGIG (reference sequence). This CDR3 has 18 amino acids. The CDR3 loop reads CAWSDFRKSGLTGNTIYF. The CDR3 DNA sequence: TGTGCCTGGAGTGATTTCCGAAAATCAGGGCTTACCGGGAACACCATATATTTT.

In its sample, this clone was seen a few times. The CDR3 sequence: CASSYRLAGEAEQYF. The DNA for the CDR3 is TGTGCCAGCAGTTACCGTTTAGCGGGAGAGGCCGAGCAGTACTTC. This chain connects TRBV6-6 to TRBJ2-7, with 9 bases matching TRBD2. The CDR3 spans 15 residues. V shed 2 bases, J shed 6 bases, and the junction held 8 bases outside the gene matches. Germline CDR1 reads MNHNY; CDR2 reads SVGAGI (reference sequence).

This sequence joins TRBV28 and TRBJ2-5; D is possibly TRBD1 or TRBD2 (5 bases each). The CDR3 length is 14 residues. The germline V gene encodes CDR1 MDHEN and CDR2 SYDVKM. The V end was cut by 2 bases, the J end by 5 bases, with 12 bases between. CDR3: CASSLGGFWETQYF. The CDR3 nucleotides are TGTGCCAGCAGTTTAGGGGGTTTCTGGGAGACCCAGTACTTC.

This clone was counted between two and nine times. The rearrangement links TRBV9 to TRBJ1-5; TRBD1 aligns across 9 bases. V trimming: 1 base; J trimming: 5 bases; junction bases outside the gene matches: 19. Germline V gene sequence: CDR1 SGDLS, CDR2 YYNGEE. The CDR3 contains 20 residues. Here the CDR3 reads CASSVPVKIRSDRGDQPQHF. CDR3 in DNA: TGTGCCAGCAGCGTACCCGTAAAGATCCGTAGCGACAGGGGGGATCAGCCCCAGCATTTT.

The chain employs TRBV5-8 and TRBJ2-2; 11 bases match TRBD2. Germline V CDR1 and CDR2: SGHTS, YDEGEE. The CDR3 consists of 15 residues. The V segment lost 4 bases and the J segment 3 bases; nucleotides outside the gene matches: 2. Here the CDR3 DNA reads TGTGCCAGCAGCACGGGACTAGCGGACACCGGGGAGCTGTTTTTT. As protein: CASSTGLADTGELFF.

This clone was picked up a small number of times. V is TRBV30 and J is TRBJ2-7; 8 bases map to TRBD1. The germline V gene encodes CDR1 GTSNPN and CDR2 SVGIG (reference sequence). This CDR3 is 14 amino acids long. V trimming: 2 bases; J trimming: 0 bases; junction bases outside the gene matches: 3. Here the CDR3 reads CAWSWGQASYEQYF. The CDR3 DNA sequence: TGTGCCTGGAGTTGGGGACAGGCCTCCTACGAGCAGTACTTC.

Worth noting for this clone: This sample includes further DNA sequences coding for the same CDR3. The chain joins TRBV5-1 to TRBJ1-1; D uncertain. The germline V gene has CDR1 SGHRS and CDR2 YFSETQ. Trimming removed 0 bases at V and 0 bases at J, with 6 bases between. The CDR3 has 14 amino acids. CDR3 bases: TGCGCCAGCAGCTTGGACGGACTGAACACTGAAGCTTTCTTT. Residues: CASSLDGLNTEAFF.

In DNA, the CDR3 is TGTGCCACCAGCAGAACGGGACAGGGGGCCGGGGAGCTGTTTTTT. As protein: CATSRTGQGAGELFF. V usage is TRBV15 and J usage is TRBJ2-2; 11 bases map to TRBD1. CDR1 is LNHNV, CDR2 YYDKDF, per germline (reference sequence). The trim removed 2 bases at V and 6 bases at J, leaving 2 bases unmatched. This CDR3 spans 15 amino acids.

The rearrangement links TRBV28 to TRBJ2-7; D is possibly TRBD1 (6 bases). This CDR3 has 15 amino acids. Trimming removed 5 bases at V and 7 bases at J, with 21 bases between. Germline assignment: CDR1 MDHEN and CDR2 SYDVKM. This CDR3 is CASSPPGHGLREQYF. For the CDR3, the DNA is TGTGCCAGCAGTCCCCCGGGACATGGCCTACGGGAGCAGTACTTC.

This rearrangement joins TRBV5-8 to TRBJ1-4; no reliable D call. Trimming removed 1 base at V and 6 bases at J, with 4 bases between. The CDR3 loop spans 12 amino acids. The germline V gene has CDR1 SGHTS and CDR2 YDEGEE. This chain's CDR3 is CASSLRYEKLFF. The CDR3 nucleotides read TGTGCCAGCAGCTTGCGGTATGAAAAACTGTTTTTT.

This chain joins TRBV7-2 and TRBJ2-3; D is uncertain. The CDR3 covers 14 residues. The germline V gene encodes CDR1 SGHTA and CDR2 FQGNSA. Trimming removed 1 base at V and 4 bases at J, with 9 bases between. The CDR3 coding sequence is TGTGCCAGCAGCTTAGGGCAAGGCTCAGATACGCAGTATTTT. Protein product: CASSLGQGSDTQYF. Variable domain in full (rest from reference TRBV7-2 and TRBJ2-3): GAGVSQSPSNKVTEKGKDVELRCDPISGHTALYWYRQSLGQGLEFLIYFQGNSAPDKSGLPSDRFSAERTGGSVSTLTIQRTQQEDSAVYLCASSLGQGSDTQYFGPGTRLTVL.

Remarks on this clone: Other DNA sequences in the sample encode the same CDR3. Written as DNA, the CDR3 is TGCGCCAGCAGCCTTGGGACAGGAGGGGATGAGCAGTTCTTC. Residues: CASSLGTGGDEQFF. The chain links TRBV5-1 to TRBJ2-1, with 8 bases fitting TRBD1. This CDR3 is built from 14 residues. Germline CDR1 SGHRS, CDR2 YFSETQ. The V segment lost 4 bases and the J segment 8 bases; nucleotides outside the gene matches: 8. Full variable domain (remainder filled in from reference TRBV5-1 and TRBJ2-1): KAGVTQTPRYLIKTRGQQVTLSCSPISGHRSVSWYQQTPGQGLQFLFEYFSETQRNKGNFPGRFSGRQFSNSRSEMNVSTLELGDSALYLCASSLGTGGDEQFFGPGTRLTVL.